This T cell receptor beta chain was sequenced for a study of post-analysis software for immune sequencing data. Study observations and caveats: When compared against controls, multiple sclerosis patients showed significantly lower normalized Chao1 diversity. TRBV segments more frequent in patients than in controls numbered several and included TRBV5-6, TRBV5-1 and TRBV20-1.

Unique molecular identifiers were carried by the TCR beta cDNA libraries. A single record per CDR3 protein comes from TCRdb applying MiXCR to the PCR reads. The table shows a few hundred thousand distinct CDR3 sequences, with 30% to 40% occurring only once. About this clonotype itself: Antigen: not known.

J gave up 5 bases and V 7 bases, and 8 bases lay outside the gene matches. The CDR3 covers 13 residues. The receptor was isolated from a girl aged 2 to 10 with multiple sclerosis. The sequencing input was blood. This sequence joins TRBV12-3 or TRBV12-4 and TRBJ2-7; 7 bases are shared with TRBD1. The CDR3 loop is CASNDRVGNEQYF. For the CDR3, the DNA is TGTGCCAGCAACGACAGGGTCGGAAACGAGCAGTACTTC.